This TCR beta chain derives from a study of T cells in Graves' hyperthyroidism and ophthalmopathy. Overall study context: Blood was drawn when the patient was first diagnosed and still untreated.

Amplification of TCR beta CDR3 regions used RNA as the template. A first-round RT-PCR of the TCR CDR3 used the HTBI primer set. TCRdb analysed the multiplex PCR reads with MiXCR anew, one entry per CDR3 protein. The sample has some 500,000 distinct CDR3 sequences, about 16% seen once. Active moderate-to-severe ophthalmopathy, Clinical Activity Score at least 3, NOSPECS at least 4, under 3 months' duration. Trimming took 1 base from V and 14 from J; bases not matched to a gene: 2. The CDR3 contains 12 residues. Germline V gene lookup returns CDR1 SGHAT and CDR2 FQNNGV. This clonotype was seen ten or more times.

The source is a woman in her 30s with Graves' ophthalmopathy. The rearrangement joins TRBV11-2 to TRBJ2-3, with 11 bases identical to TRBD2. The sample was blood. CDR3 in amino acids: CASSLVLAGVYF. CDR3 in DNA: TGTGCCAGCAGCTTAGTACTAGCGGGAGTGTATTTT.